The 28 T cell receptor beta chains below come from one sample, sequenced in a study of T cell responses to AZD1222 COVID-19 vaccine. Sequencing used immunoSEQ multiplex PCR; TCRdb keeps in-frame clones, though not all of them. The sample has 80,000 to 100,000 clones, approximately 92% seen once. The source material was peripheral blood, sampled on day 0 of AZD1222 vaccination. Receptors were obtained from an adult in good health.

The CDR3 loop reads CASSQQAGQQGPGNTIYF. Here the CDR3 DNA reads TGCGCCAGCAGCCAGCAAGCCGGCCAACAGGGGCCTGGAAACACCATATATTTT. V usage is TRBV4-1 and J usage is TRBJ1-3; 7 bases are shared with TRBD1. Germline values: CDR1 MGHRA, CDR2 YSYEKL. With V trimmed by 3 bases and J by 2 bases, 13 bases remained unmatched. This CDR3 spans 18 amino acids.

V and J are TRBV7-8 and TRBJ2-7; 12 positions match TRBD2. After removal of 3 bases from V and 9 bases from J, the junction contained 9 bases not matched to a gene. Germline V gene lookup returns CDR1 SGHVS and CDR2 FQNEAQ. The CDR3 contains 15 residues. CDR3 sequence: CASSLRTSGRLGQYF. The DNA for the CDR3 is TGTGCCAGCAGCTTGAGAACTAGCGGGAGGTTGGGGCAGTACTTC.

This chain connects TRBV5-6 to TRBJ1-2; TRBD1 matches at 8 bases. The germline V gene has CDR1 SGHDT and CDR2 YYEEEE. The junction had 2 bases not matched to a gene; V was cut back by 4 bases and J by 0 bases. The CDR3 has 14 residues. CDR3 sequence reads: CASSPDRANYGYTF. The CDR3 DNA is TGTGCCAGCAGCCCGGACAGGGCTAACTATGGCTACACCTTC.

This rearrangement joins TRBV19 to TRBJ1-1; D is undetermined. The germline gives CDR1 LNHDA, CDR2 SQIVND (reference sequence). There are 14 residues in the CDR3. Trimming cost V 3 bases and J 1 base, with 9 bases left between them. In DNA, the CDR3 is TGTGCCAGTAGTATCGGTGATGGGAACACTGAAGCTTTCTTT. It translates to CASSIGDGNTEAFF.

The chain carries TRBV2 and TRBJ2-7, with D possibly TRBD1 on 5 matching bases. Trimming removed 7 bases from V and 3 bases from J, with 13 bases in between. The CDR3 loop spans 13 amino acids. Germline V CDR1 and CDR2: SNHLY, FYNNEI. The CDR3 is CASTQDTYYEQYF. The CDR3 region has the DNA TGTGCCAGCACTCAGGACACCTACTACGAGCAGTACTTC. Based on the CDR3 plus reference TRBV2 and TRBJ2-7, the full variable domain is EPEVTQTPSHQVTQMGQEVILRCVPISNHLYFYWYRQILGQKVEFLVSFYNNEISEKSEIFDDQFSVERPDGSNFTLKIRSTKLEDSAMYFCASTQDTYYEQYFGPGTRLTVT.

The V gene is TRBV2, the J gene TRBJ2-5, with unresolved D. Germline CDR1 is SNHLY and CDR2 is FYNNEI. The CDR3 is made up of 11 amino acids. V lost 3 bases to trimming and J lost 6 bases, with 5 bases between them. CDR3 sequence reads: CASSDVQTQYF. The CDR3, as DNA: TGTGCCAGCAGTGATGTGCAGACCCAGTACTTC.

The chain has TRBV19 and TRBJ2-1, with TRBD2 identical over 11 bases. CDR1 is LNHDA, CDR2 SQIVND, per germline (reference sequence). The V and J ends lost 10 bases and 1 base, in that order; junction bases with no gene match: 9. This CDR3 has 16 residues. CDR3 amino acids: CATAPLAGGSYNEQFF. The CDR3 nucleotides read TGTGCCACCGCACCCTTAGCGGGGGGGTCCTACAATGAGCAGTTCTTC.

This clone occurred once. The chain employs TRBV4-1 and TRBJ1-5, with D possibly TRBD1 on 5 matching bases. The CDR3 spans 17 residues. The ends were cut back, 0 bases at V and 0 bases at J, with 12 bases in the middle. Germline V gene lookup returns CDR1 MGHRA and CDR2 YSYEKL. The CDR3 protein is CASSQEGGSLSNQPQHF. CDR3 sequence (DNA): TGCGCCAGCAGCCAAGAGGGGGGGTCCCTTAGCAATCAGCCCCAGCATTTT.

DNA of the CDR3: TGCGCCAGCAGCCAGAGAACGGGGACTAGAATTGTCTACGAGCAGTACTTC. Translating it yields CASSQRTGTRIVYEQYF. This chain links TRBV4-1 with TRBJ2-7, with 8 bases lining up with TRBD2. Germline CDR1 reads MGHRA; CDR2 reads YSYEKL. This CDR3 has 17 residues. V lost 3 bases, J lost 3 bases, and 13 bases stayed unmatched.

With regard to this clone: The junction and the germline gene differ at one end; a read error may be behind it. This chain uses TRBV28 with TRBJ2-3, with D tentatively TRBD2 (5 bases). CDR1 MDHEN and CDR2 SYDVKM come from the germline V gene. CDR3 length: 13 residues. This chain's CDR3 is CASTLMRGDTQYF. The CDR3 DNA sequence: TGTGCCAGCACTTTAATGAGAGGGGATACGCAGTATTTT. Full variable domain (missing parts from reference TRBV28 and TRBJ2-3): DVKVTQSSRYLVKRTGEKVFLECVQDMDHENMFWYRQDPGLGLRLIYFSYDVKMKEKGDIPEGYSVSREKKERFSLILESASTNQTSMYLCASTLMRGDTQYFGPGTRLTVL.

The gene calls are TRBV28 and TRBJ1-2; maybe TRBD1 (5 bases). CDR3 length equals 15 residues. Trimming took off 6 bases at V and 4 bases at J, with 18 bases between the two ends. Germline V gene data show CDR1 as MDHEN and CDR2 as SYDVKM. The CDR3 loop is CASRLLADRSYGYTF. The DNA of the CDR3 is TGTGCCAGCAGGCTTCTCGCTGACAGAAGCTATGGCTACACCTTC.

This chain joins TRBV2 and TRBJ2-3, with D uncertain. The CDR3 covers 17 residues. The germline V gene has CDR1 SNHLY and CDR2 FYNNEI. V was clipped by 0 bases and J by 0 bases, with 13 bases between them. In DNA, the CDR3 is TGTGCCAGCAGTGAAGCGCTTCAGGCGTACAGCACAGATACGCAGTATTTT. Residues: CASSEALQAYSTDTQYF.

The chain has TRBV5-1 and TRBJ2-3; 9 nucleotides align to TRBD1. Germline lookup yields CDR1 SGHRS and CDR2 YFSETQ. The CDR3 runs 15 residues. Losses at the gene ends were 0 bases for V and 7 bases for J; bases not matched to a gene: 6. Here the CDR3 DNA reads TGCGCCAGCAGCTTGGTGGGGACAGGGAAAAATACGCAGTATTTT. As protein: CASSLVGTGKNTQYF. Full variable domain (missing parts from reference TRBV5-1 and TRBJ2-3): KAGVTQTPRYLIKTRGQQVTLSCSPISGHRSVSWYQQTPGQGLQFLFEYFSETQRNKGNFPGRFSGRQFSNSRSEMNVSTLELGDSALYLCASSLVGTGKNTQYFGPGTRLTVL.

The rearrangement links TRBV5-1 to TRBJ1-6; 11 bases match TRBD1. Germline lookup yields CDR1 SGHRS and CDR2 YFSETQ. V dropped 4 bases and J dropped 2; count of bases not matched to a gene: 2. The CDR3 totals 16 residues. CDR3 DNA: TGCGCCAGCAGCCCGGGACAGGGGGCCTATAATTCACCCCTCCACTTT. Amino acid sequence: CASSPGQGAYNSPLHF.

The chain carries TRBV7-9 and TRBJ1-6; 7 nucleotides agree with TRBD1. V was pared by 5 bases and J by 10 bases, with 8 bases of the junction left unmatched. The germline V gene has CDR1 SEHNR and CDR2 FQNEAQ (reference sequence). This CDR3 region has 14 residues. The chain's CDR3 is CASSQDRVGSPLHF. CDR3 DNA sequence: TGTGCCAGCAGCCAAGACAGGGTGGGCTCACCCCTCCACTTT. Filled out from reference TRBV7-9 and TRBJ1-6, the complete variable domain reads DTGVSQNPRHKITKRGQNVTFRCDPISEHNRLYWYRQTLGQGPEFLTYFQNEAQLEKSRLLSDRFSAERPKGSFSTLEIQRTEQGDSAMYLCASSQDRVGSPLHFGNGTRLTVT.

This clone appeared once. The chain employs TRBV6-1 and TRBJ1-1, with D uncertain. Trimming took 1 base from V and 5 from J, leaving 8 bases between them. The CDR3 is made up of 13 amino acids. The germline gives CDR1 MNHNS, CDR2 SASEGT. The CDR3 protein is CASSEVMRTEAFF. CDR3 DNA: TGTGCCAGCAGTGAAGTAATGAGAACTGAAGCTTTCTTT.

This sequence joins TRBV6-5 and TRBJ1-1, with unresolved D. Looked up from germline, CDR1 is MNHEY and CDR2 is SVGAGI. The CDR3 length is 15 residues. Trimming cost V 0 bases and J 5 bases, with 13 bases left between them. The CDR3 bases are TGTGCCAGCAGTTACTCCACCGGGGTGGTTACTGAAGCTTTCTTT. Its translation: CASSYSTGVVTEAFF.

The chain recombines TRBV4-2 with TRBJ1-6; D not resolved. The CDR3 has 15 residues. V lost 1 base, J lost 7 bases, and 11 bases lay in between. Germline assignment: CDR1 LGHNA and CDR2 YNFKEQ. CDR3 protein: CASSQAAVTNSPLHF. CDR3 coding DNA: TGTGCCAGCAGCCAAGCAGCAGTGACGAATTCACCCCTCCACTTT.

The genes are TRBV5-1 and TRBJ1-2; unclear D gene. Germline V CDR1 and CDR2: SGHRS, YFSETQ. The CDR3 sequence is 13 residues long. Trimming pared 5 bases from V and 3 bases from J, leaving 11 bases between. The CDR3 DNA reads TGCGCCAGCAGACAAGGAAACGACTATGGCTACACCTTC. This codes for CASRQGNDYGYTF.

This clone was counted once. The CDR3 protein is CASSPRTRSSGNTIYF. The CDR3 bases are TGTGCCAGCAGTCCCCGGACCCGGAGCTCTGGAAACACCATATATTTT. The V and J genes are TRBV25-1 and TRBJ1-3; D is unresolved. The CDR3 has 16 amino acids. V lost 5 bases, J lost 0 bases, and 14 bases lay in between. Germline V CDR1 and CDR2: MGHDK, SYGVNS.

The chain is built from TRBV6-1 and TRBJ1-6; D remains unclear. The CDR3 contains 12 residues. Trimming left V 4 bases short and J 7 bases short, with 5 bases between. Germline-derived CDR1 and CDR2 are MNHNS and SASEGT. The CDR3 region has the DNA TGTGCCAGCAGTGGAGCGAATTCACCCCTCCACTTT. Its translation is CASSGANSPLHF.

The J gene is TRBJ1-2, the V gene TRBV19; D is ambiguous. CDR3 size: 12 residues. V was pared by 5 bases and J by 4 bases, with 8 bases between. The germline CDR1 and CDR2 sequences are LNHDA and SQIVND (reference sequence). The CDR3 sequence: CASSARVYGYTF. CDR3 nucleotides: TGTGCCAGTAGTGCGCGGGTCTATGGCTACACCTTC.

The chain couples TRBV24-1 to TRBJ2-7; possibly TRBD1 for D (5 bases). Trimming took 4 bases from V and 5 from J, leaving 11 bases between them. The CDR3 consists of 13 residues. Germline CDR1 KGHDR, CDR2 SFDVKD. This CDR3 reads CATSDFDSNEQYF. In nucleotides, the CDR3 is TGTGCCACCAGTGACTTCGACAGTAACGAGCAGTACTTC.

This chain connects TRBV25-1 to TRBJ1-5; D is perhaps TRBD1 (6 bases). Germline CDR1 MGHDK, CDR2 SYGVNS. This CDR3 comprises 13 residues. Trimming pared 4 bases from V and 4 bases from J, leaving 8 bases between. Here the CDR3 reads CASSGDKNQPQHF. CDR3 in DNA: TGTGCCAGCAGTGGGGACAAGAATCAGCCCCAGCATTTT.

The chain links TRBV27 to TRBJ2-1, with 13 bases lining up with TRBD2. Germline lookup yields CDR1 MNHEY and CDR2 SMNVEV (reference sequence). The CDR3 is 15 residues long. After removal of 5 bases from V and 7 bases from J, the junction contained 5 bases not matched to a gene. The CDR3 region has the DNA TGTGCCAGCAGTCTTGGGACTAGCGGGAAGAATGAGCAGTTCTTC. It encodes CASSLGTSGKNEQFF.

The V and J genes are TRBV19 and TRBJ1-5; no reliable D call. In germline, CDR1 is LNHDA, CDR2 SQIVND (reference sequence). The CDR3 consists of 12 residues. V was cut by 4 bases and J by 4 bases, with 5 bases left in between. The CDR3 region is CASSTINQPQHF. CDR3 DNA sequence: TGTGCCAGTAGTACAATTAATCAGCCCCAGCATTTT.

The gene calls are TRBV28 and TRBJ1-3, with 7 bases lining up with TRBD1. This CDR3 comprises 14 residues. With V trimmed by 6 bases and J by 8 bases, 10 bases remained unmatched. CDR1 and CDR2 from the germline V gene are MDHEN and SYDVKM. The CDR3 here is CASSKQGIRDTIYF. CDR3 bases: TGTGCCAGCAGCAAACAGGGGATTAGGGACACCATATATTTT.

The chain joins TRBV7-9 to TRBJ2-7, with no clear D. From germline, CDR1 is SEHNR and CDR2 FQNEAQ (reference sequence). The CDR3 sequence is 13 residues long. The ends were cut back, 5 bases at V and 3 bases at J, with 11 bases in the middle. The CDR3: CASSHWAGYEQYF. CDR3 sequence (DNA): TGTGCCAGCAGCCACTGGGCTGGCTACGAGCAGTACTTC. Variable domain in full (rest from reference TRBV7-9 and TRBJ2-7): DTGVSQNPRHKITKRGQNVTFRCDPISEHNRLYWYRQTLGQGPEFLTYFQNEAQLEKSRLLSDRFSAERPKGSFSTLEIQRTEQGDSAMYLCASSHWAGYEQYFGPGTRLTVT.